This entry lists 19 T cell receptor beta chains sequenced from one sample in a study of siplizumab effects on memory and regulatory T cells. The repertoire was sequenced with immunoSEQ multiplex PCR; TCRdb's copy has only in-frame clones and lacks some. The data hold about 110,000 clones, with about 90% observed a single time. Sequencing was done on a sample of Tregs sorted from blood. Receptor source: a human donor in good health.

The chain uses TRBV29-1 and TRBJ2-7; weak D call: TRBD1 (5 bases). From germline, CDR1 is SQVTM and CDR2 ANQGSEA. Trimming removed 4 bases from V and 0 bases from J, with 10 bases in between. The CDR3 length is 13 residues. The CDR3 nucleotides read TGCAGCGTTGTGCAGGGAAACTCCTACGAGCAGTACTTC. Amino acids: CSVVQGNSYEQYF.

In this sample, this clone turned up once. V usage is TRBV6-1 and J usage is TRBJ2-7, with D possibly being TRBD2 (5 bases). There are 15 residues in the CDR3. CDR1 is MNHNS and CDR2 is SASEGT in the germline V gene. The V and J ends lost 2 bases and 4 bases respectively, with 15 bases between them. CDR3 region: CASSELEGSRYEQYF. The CDR3, as DNA: TGTGCCAGCAGTGAACTAGAGGGAAGCAGGTACGAGCAGTACTTC.

This clone was seen just once. The rearrangement links TRBV18 to TRBJ1-4, with D perhaps TRBD1 (6 bases). Per germline, CDR1 KGHSH and CDR2 LQKENI. The V and J ends lost 1 base and 8 bases respectively, with 8 bases between them. The CDR3 spans 13 residues. The CDR3 DNA sequence: TGTGCCAGCTCACCACTGGGGGCCGAAAAACTGTTTTTT. Translation: CASSPLGAEKLFF.

The gene calls are TRBV2 and TRBJ1-5, with D possibly TRBD1 on 6 matching bases. CDR3 size: 15 residues. V dropped 6 bases and J dropped 1 base, with 13 bases sitting between them. Per germline, CDR1 SNHLY and CDR2 FYNNEI. Here the CDR3 reads CASRSGGHSNQPQHF. The CDR3, as DNA: TGTGCCAGCAGGTCTGGGGGGCACAGCAATCAGCCCCAGCATTTT.

The rearrangement uses TRBV5-1 and TRBJ2-7, with D perhaps assigned TRBD1 or TRBD2 (7 bases each). Between the trimmed V and J ends, which lost 0 bases and 4 bases, there was a span of 11 bases. Germline V gene lookup returns CDR1 SGHRS and CDR2 YFSETQ. The CDR3 totals 14 residues. The CDR3: CASSLGQGGYEQYF. The CDR3, as DNA: TGCGCCAGCAGCTTGGGACAGGGAGGGTACGAGCAGTACTTC.

V is TRBV6-1 and J is TRBJ1-6; 10 bases are shared with TRBD1. The CDR3 is 15 residues long. The V and J ends lost 2 bases and 7 bases, in that order; junction bases with no gene match: 2. Germline CDR1 is MNHNS and CDR2 is SASEGT. The CDR3 protein is CASSERTGGNSPLHF. The CDR3 bases are TGTGCCAGCAGTGAACGGACAGGGGGGAATTCACCCCTCCACTTT.

The J gene is TRBJ1-1, the V gene TRBV4-1, with D uncertain. V lost 1 base, J lost 4 bases, and 7 bases lay in between. This CDR3 is 13 amino acids long. The germline CDR1 and CDR2 sequences are MGHRA and YSYEKL. CDR3 region: CASSQGKVTEAFF. CDR3 nucleotide sequence: TGCGCCAGCAGCCAAGGAAAGGTCACTGAAGCTTTCTTT.

This clone was counted a few times. V and J are TRBV6-6 and TRBJ2-7, with 7 bases that match TRBD1. Trimming at V came to 6 bases and at J to 3 bases, leaving 14 bases not matched to a gene. Germline CDR1 reads MNHNY; CDR2 reads SVGAGI (reference sequence). This CDR3 contains 16 residues. The CDR3 region has the DNA TGTGCCAGCAGGCCGATGACAGGGAACGCCCTCTACGAGCAGTACTTC. Its protein is CASRPMTGNALYEQYF.

This chain connects TRBV5-1 to TRBJ2-2; no clear D. V lost 4 bases and J 3 bases, leaving 10 bases between the germline ends. Germline loops: CDR1 SGHRS, CDR2 YFSETQ. The CDR3 sequence is 14 residues long. For the CDR3, the DNA is TGCGCCAGCAGCCGCGACCGTTACACCGGGGAGCTGTTTTTT. This sequence encodes CASSRDRYTGELFF.

This sequence joins TRBV14 and TRBJ2-3, with 7 bases matching TRBD1. Germline values: CDR1 SGHDN, CDR2 FVKESK. The CDR3 contains 16 residues. V dropped 1 base and J dropped 2; count of bases not matched to a gene: 6. In DNA form, the CDR3 reads TGTGCCAGCAGCCAAGCGAGAGGGGGCGTCACAGATACGCAGTATTTT. Translated, it gives CASSQARGGVTDTQYF.

This sequence joins TRBV18 and TRBJ2-5; D is unresolved. The V and J ends lost 6 bases and 3 bases respectively, with 8 bases between them. In germline, CDR1 is KGHSH, CDR2 LQKENI. This CDR3 contains 12 residues. CDR3 in DNA: TGTGCCAGCTCCGAAAAGAAAGAGACCCAGTACTTC. Protein sequence: CASSEKKETQYF.

The J gene is TRBJ2-7, the V gene TRBV6-1; D is perhaps TRBD1 (6 bases). The CDR3 consists of 14 residues. CDR1 MNHNS and CDR2 SASEGT come from the germline V gene. Trimming took off 7 bases at V and 6 bases at J, with 19 bases between the two ends. The CDR3 here is CASTSGAGWREQYF. The CDR3 nucleotides read TGTGCCAGCACATCAGGGGCGGGTTGGCGCGAGCAGTACTTC.

This clone was recorded a few times. The J gene is TRBJ1-5, the V gene TRBV7-9, with 10 positions matching TRBD1. The trim removed 5 bases at V and 4 bases at J, leaving 5 bases unmatched. The CDR3 has 15 amino acids. Germline assignment: CDR1 SEHNR and CDR2 FQNEAQ (reference sequence). Written as DNA, the CDR3 is TGTGCCAGCAGCACGGACAGGGGGATAAATCAGCCCCAGCATTTT. Translated: CASSTDRGINQPQHF. The entire variable domain, with the rest obtained from reference TRBV7-9 and TRBJ1-5, is as follows: DTGVSQNPRHKITKRGQNVTFRCDPISEHNRLYWYRQTLGQGPEFLTYFQNEAQLEKSRLLSDRFSAERPKGSFSTLEIQRTEQGDSAMYLCASSTDRGINQPQHFGDGTRLSIL.

The rearrangement uses TRBV27 and TRBJ2-7; TRBD2 matches 7 bases. Trimming took 5 bases from V and 5 from J; bases not matched to a gene: 15. This CDR3 is built from 16 residues. Looked up from germline, CDR1 is MNHEY and CDR2 is SMNVEV (reference sequence). The CDR3 coding sequence is TGTGCCAGCAGTCTAAAGACCTGGGGGGGTCGGGACGAGCAGTACTTC. It specifies CASSLKTWGGRDEQYF.

The chain carries TRBV6-6 and TRBJ2-7; 7 nucleotides agree with TRBD1. This CDR3 spans 14 amino acids. Germline CDR1 reads MNHNY; CDR2 reads SVGAGI (reference sequence). The V and J ends lost 4 bases and 2 bases, in that order; junction bases with no gene match: 5. The CDR3 here is CASSFRDSTYEQYF. The DNA of the CDR3 is TGTGCCAGCAGTTTCCGGGACAGTACCTACGAGCAGTACTTC.

This clone was seen a handful of times. The chain couples TRBV2 to TRBJ1-6; D gene uncertain. This CDR3 spans 13 amino acids. Per the germline V gene, CDR1 is SNHLY and CDR2 is FYNNEI. With 3 bases removed from V and 14 bases from J, the gap between germline ends came to 14 bases. CDR3 coding DNA: TGTGCCAGCAGTGATCTGACAAGGATCGCCCTCCACTTT. Residues: CASSDLTRIALHF.

The chain has TRBV5-5 and TRBJ2-5; D unresolved. The germline V gene has CDR1 SGHKS and CDR2 YYEKEE (reference sequence). V dropped 5 bases and J dropped 5 bases, with 19 bases sitting between them. The CDR3 loop spans 15 amino acids. CDR3 protein: CASSLKAEFWETQYF. CDR3 in DNA: TGTGCCAGCAGTCTTAAAGCAGAGTTTTGGGAGACCCAGTACTTC.

The chain has TRBV7-2 and TRBJ1-3, with a weak D call TRBD1 (5 bases). The V gene's germline CDR1 is SGHTA and CDR2 FQGNSA. CDR3 size: 16 residues. V was clipped by 5 bases and J by 2 bases, with 16 bases between them. The DNA of the CDR3 is TGTGCCAGCAGCACCTTCCTAGGGGCGGCTGGAAACACCATATATTTT. The encoded protein is CASSTFLGAAGNTIYF. The full variable domain, completed using reference TRBV7-2 and TRBJ1-3, is GAGVSQSPSNKVTEKGKDVELRCDPISGHTALYWYRQSLGQGLEFLIYFQGNSAPDKSGLPSDRFSAERTGGSVSTLTIQRTQQEDSAVYLCASSTFLGAAGNTIYFGEGSWLTVV.

The chain has TRBV7-6 and TRBJ2-7; D remains ambiguous. Germline V CDR1 and CDR2: SGHVS, FNYEAQ. The V gene lost 4 bases and the J gene lost 0 bases, with 7 bases spanning the gap. The CDR3 covers 13 residues. The CDR3 DNA reads as TGTGCCAGCAGCTCGGATCACTCCTACGAGCAGTACTTC. This sequence encodes CASSSDHSYEQYF.